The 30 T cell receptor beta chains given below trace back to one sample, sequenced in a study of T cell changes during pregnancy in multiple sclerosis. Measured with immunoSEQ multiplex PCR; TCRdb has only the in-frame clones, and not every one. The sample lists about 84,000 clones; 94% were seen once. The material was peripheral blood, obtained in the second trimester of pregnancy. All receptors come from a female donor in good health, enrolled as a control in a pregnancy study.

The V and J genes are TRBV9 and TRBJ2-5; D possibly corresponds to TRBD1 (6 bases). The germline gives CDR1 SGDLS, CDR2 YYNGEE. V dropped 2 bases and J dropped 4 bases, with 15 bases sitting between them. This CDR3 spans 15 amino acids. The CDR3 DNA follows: TGTGCCAGCAGCGTCGTAGGGGGATTGGGAGAGACCCAGTACTTC. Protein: CASSVVGGLGETQYF.

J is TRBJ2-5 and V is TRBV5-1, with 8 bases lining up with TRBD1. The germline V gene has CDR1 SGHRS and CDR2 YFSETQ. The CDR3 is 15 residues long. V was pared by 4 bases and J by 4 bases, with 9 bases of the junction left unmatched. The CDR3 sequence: CASSRGQGRRETQYF. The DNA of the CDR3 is TGCGCCAGCAGCCGAGGACAGGGAAGGAGAGAGACCCAGTACTTC.

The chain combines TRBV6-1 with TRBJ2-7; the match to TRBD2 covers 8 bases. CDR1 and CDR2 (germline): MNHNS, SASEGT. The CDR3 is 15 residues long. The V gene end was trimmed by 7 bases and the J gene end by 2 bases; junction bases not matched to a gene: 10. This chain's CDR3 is CASNQNAGGPYEQYF. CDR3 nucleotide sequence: TGTGCCAGCAATCAGAATGCGGGAGGCCCCTACGAGCAGTACTTC.

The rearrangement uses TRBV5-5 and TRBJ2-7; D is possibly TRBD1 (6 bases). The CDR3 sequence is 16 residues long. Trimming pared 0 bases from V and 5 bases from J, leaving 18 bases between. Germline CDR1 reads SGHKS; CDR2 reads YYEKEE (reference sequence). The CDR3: CASSLVASQGIHEQYF. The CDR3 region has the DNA TGTGCCAGCAGCTTGGTAGCAAGTCAGGGGATCCACGAGCAGTACTTC. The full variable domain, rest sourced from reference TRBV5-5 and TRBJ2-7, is DAGVTQSPTHLIKTRGQQVTLRCSPISGHKSVSWYQQVLGQGPQFIFQYYEKEERGRGNFPDRFSARQFPNYSSELNVNALLLGDSALYLCASSLVASQGIHEQYFGPGTRLTVT.

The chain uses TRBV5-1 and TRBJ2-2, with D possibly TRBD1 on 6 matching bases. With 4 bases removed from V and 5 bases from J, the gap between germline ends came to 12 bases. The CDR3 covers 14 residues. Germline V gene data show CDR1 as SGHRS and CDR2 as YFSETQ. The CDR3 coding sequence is TGCGCCAGCAGCGGAGTCGACAGGACCGGGGAGCTGTTTTTT. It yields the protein CASSGVDRTGELFF.

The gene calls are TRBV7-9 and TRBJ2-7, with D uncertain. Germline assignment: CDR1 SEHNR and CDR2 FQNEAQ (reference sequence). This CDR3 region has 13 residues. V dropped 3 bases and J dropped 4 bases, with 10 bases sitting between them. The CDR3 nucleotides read TGTGCCAGCAGCTTGTCCCCGGGTTACGAGCAGTACTTC. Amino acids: CASSLSPGYEQYF.

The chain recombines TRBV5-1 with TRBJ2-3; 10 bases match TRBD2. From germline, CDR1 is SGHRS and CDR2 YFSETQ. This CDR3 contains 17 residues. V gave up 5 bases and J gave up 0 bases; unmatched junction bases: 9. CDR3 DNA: TGCGCCAGCAGTCAAGGACTAGCGGAGTTTAGCACAGATACGCAGTATTTT. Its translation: CASSQGLAEFSTDTQYF.

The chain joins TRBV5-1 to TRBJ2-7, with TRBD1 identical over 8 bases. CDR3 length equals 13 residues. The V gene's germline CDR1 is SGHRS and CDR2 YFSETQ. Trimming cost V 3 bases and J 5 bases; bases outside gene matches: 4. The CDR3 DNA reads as TGCGCCAGCAGCTCGGGACAGGCGGACGAGCAGTACTTC. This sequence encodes CASSSGQADEQYF.

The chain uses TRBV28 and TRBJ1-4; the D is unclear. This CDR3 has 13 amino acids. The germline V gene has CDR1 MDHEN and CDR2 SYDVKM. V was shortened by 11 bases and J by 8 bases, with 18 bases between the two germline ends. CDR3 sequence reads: CAGTNRGGEKLFF. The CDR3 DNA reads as TGTGCCGGTACTAATCGGGGAGGAGAAAAACTGTTTTTT.

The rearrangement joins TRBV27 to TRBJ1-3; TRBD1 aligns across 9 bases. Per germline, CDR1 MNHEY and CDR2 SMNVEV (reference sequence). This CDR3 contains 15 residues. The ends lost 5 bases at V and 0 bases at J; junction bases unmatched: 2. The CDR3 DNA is TGTGCCAGCAGTCCGGGACAGGGCTCTGGAAACACCATATATTTT. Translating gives CASSPGQGSGNTIYF.

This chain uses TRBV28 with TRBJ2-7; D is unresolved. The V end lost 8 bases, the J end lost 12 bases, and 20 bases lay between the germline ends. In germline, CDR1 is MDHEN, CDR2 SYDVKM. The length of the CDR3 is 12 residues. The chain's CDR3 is CASGTRRQRSYF. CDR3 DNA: TGTGCCAGCGGTACGAGGCGTCAGAGGTCGTACTTC. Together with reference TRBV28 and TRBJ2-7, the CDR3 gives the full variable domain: DVKVTQSSRYLVKRTGEKVFLECVQDMDHENMFWYRQDPGLGLRLIYFSYDVKMKEKGDIPEGYSVSREKKERFSLILESASTNQTSMYLCASGTRRQRSYFGPGTRLTVT.

The CDR3 DNA follows: TGTGCCAGCAGCTTTACAGGGGGAGAGACCCAGTACTTC. Its protein product is CASSFTGGETQYF. The V gene is TRBV7-2, the J gene TRBJ2-5; 8 positions match TRBD1. V was clipped by 3 bases and J by 4 bases; unmatched bases: 1. From germline, CDR1 is SGHTA and CDR2 FQGNSA. CDR3 length: 13 residues.

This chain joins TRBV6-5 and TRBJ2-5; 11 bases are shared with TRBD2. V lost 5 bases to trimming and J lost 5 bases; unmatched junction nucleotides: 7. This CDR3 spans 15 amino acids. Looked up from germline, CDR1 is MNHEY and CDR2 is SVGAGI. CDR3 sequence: CASSGWIAGGETQYF. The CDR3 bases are TGTGCCAGCAGTGGGTGGATAGCGGGAGGGGAGACCCAGTACTTC.

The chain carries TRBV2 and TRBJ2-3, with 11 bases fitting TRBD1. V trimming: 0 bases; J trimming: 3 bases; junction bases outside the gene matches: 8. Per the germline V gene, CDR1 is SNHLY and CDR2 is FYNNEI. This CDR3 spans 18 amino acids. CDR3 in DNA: TGTGCCAGCAGTGAAGCCCTATGGACAGGGGGCCTAACAGATACGCAGTATTTT. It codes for CASSEALWTGGLTDTQYF.

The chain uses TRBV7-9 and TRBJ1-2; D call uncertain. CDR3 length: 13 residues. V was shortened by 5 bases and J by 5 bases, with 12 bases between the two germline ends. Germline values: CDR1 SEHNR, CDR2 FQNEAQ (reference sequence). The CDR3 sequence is CASSPKTGYGYTF. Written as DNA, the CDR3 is TGTGCCAGCAGCCCGAAGACGGGTTATGGCTACACCTTC.

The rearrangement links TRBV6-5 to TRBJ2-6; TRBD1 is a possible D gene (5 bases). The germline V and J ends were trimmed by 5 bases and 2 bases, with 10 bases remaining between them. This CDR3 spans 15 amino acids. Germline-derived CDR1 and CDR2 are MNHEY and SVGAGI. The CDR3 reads CASSRRVPGANVLTF. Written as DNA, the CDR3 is TGTGCCAGCAGTCGCAGGGTCCCTGGGGCCAACGTCCTGACTTTC.

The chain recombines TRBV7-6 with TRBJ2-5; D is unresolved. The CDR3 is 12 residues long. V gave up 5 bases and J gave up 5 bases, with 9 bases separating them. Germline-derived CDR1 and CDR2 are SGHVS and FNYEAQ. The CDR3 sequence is CASSLSRETQYF. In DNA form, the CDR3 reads TGTGCCAGCAGCCTCTCCAGGGAGACCCAGTACTTC.

The CDR3 sequence is CASSIGPSGRDEQYF. The CDR3 nucleotides are TGTGCCAGTAGTATAGGTCCTAGCGGGAGAGACGAGCAGTACTTC. The gene calls are TRBV19 and TRBJ2-7; 10 nucleotides line up with TRBD2. The CDR3 consists of 15 residues. The ends lost 1 base at V and 5 bases at J; junction bases unmatched: 5. Germline V lookup: CDR1 LNHDA, CDR2 SQIVND (reference sequence). Based on the CDR3 plus reference TRBV19 and TRBJ2-7, the full variable domain is DGGITQSPKYLFRKEGQNVTLSCEQNLNHDAMYWYRQDPGQGLRLIYYSQIVNDFQKGDIAEGYSVSREKKESFPLTVTSAQKNPTAFYLCASSIGPSGRDEQYFGPGTRLTVT.

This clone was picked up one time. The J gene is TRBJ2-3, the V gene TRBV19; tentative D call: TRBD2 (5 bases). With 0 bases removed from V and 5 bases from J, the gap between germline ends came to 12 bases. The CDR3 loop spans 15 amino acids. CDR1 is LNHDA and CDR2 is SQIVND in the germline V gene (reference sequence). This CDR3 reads CASSIDGQLVDTQYF. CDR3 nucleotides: TGTGCCAGTAGTATAGACGGGCAACTAGTAGATACGCAGTATTTT. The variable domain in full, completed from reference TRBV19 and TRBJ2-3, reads DGGITQSPKYLFRKEGQNVTLSCEQNLNHDAMYWYRQDPGQGLRLIYYSQIVNDFQKGDIAEGYSVSREKKESFPLTVTSAQKNPTAFYLCASSIDGQLVDTQYFGPGTRLTVL.

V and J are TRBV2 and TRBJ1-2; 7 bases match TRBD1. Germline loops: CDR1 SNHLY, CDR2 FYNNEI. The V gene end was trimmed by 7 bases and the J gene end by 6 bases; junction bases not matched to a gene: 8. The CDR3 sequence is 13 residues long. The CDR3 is CASMKGRGDGYTF. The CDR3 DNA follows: TGTGCCAGCATGAAAGGCAGGGGGGATGGCTACACCTTC.

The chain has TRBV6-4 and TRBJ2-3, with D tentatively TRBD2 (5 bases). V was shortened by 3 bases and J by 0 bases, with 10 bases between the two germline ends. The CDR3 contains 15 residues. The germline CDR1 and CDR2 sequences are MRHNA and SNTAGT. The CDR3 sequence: CASSEEAGSTDTQYF. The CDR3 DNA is TGTGCCAGCAGTGAGGAGGCAGGTAGCACAGATACGCAGTATTTT.

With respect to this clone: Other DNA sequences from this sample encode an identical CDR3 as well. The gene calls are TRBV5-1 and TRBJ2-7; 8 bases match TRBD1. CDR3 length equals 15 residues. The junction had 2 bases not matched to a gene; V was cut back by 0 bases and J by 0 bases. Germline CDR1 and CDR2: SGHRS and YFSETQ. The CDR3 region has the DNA TGCGCCAGCAGCTTGGAAACAGGGGGCTCCTACGAGCAGTACTTC. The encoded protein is CASSLETGGSYEQYF.

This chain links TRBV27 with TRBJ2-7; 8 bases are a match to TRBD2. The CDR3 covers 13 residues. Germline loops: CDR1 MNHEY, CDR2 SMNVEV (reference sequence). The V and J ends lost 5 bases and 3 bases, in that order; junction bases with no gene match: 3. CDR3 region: CASSPGLGYEQYF. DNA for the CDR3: TGTGCCAGCAGTCCGGGACTAGGCTACGAGCAGTACTTC.

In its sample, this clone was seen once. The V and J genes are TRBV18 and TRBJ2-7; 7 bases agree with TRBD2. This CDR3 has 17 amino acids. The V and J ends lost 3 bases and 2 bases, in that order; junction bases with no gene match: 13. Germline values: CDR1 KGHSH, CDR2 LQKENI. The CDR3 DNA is TGTGCCAGCTCACCCTTACCCCGGACTAGTACTACCTACGAGCAGTACTTC. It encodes CASSPLPRTSTTYEQYF.

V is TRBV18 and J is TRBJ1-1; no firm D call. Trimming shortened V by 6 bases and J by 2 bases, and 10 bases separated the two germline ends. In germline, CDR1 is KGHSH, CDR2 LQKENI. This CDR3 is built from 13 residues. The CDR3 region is CASSLDTNTEAFF. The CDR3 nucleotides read TGTGCCAGCTCCCTTGACACAAACACTGAAGCTTTCTTT.

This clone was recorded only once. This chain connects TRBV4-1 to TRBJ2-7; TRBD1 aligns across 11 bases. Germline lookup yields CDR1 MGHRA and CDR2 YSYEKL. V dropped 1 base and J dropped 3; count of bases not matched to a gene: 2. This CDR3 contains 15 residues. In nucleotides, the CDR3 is TGCGCCAGCAGCCAAGTCGGGACAGGGGGCTACGAGCAGTACTTC. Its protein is CASSQVGTGGYEQYF.

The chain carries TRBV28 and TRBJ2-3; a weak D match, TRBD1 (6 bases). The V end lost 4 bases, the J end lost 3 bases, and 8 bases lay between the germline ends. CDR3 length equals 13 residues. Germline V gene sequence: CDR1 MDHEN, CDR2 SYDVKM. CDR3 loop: CASSYRETDTQYF. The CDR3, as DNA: TGTGCCAGCAGTTACAGGGAAACAGATACGCAGTATTTT.

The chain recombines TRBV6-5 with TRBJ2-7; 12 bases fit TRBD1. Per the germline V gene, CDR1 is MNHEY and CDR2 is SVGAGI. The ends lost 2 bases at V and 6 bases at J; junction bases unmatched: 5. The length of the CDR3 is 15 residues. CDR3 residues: CASSYVGTGGPEQYF. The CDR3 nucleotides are TGTGCCAGCAGTTACGTCGGGACAGGGGGCCCCGAGCAGTACTTC.

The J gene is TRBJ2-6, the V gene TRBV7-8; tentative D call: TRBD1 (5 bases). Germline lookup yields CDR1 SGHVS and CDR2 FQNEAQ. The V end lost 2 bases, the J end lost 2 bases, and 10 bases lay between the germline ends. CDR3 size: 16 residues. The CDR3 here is CASSLWAGTGANVLTF. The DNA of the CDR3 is TGTGCCAGCAGCTTATGGGCAGGGACTGGGGCCAACGTCCTGACTTTC. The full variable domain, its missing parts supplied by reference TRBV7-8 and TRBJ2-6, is GAGVSQSPRYKVAKRGQDVALRCDPISGHVSLFWYQQALGQGPEFLTYFQNEAQLDKSGLPSDRFFAERPEGSVSTLKIQRTQQEDSAVYLCASSLWAGTGANVLTFGAGSRLTVL.

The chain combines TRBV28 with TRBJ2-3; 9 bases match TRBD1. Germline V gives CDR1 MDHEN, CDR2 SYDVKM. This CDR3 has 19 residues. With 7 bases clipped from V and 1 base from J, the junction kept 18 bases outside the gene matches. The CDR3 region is CASTSRFRDRVLRTDTQYF. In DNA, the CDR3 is TGTGCCAGCACCTCCCGATTCCGGGACAGGGTCCTTCGCACAGATACGCAGTATTTT. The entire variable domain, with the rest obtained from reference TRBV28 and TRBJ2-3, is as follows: DVKVTQSSRYLVKRTGEKVFLECVQDMDHENMFWYRQDPGLGLRLIYFSYDVKMKEKGDIPEGYSVSREKKERFSLILESASTNQTSMYLCASTSRFRDRVLRTDTQYFGPGTRLTVL.